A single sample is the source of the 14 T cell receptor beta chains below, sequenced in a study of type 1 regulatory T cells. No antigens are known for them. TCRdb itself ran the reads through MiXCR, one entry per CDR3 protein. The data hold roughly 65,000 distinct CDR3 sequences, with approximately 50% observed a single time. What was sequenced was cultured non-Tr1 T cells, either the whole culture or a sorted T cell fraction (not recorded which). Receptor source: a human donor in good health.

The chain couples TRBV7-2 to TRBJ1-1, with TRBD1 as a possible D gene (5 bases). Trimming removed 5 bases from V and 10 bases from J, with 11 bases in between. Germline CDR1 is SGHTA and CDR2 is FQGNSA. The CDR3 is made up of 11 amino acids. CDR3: CASSPDSRAFF. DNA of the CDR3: TGTGCCAGCAGCCCAGACAGTAGAGCTTTCTTT.

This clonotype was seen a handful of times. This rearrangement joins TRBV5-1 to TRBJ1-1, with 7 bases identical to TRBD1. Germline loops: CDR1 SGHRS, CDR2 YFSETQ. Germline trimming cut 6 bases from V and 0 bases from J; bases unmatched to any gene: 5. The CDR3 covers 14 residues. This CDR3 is CASTSGQMNTEAFF. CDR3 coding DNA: TGCGCCAGCACGTCGGGACAGATGAACACTGAAGCTTTCTTT.

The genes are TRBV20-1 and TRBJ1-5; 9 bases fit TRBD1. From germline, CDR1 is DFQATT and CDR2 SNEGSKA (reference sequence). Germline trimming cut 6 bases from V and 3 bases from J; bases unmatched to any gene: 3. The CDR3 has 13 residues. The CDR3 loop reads CSAGDRDNQPQHF. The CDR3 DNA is TGCAGTGCAGGGGACAGGGACAATCAGCCCCAGCATTTT.

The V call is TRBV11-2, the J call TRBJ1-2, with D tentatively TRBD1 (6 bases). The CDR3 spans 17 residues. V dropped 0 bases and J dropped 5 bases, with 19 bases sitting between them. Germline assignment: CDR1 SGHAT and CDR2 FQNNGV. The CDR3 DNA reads TGTGCCAGCAGCTTAGACCCTGGAGGGGGTATACGTTATGGCTACACCTTC. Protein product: CASSLDPGGGIRYGYTF. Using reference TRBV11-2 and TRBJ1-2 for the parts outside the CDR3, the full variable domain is EAGVAQSPRYKIIEKRQSVAFWCNPISGHATLYWYQQILGQGPKLLIQFQNNGVVDDSQLPKDRFSAERLKGVDSTLKIQPAKLEDSAVYLCASSLDPGGGIRYGYTFGSGTRLTVV.

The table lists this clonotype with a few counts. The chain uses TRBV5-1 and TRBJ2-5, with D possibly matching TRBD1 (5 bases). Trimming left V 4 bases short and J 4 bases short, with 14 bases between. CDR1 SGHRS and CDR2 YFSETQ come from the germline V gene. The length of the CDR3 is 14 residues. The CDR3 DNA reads TGCGCCAGCAGCCGTCGAGACAGTCGAGAGACCCAGTACTTC. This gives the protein CASSRRDSRETQYF.

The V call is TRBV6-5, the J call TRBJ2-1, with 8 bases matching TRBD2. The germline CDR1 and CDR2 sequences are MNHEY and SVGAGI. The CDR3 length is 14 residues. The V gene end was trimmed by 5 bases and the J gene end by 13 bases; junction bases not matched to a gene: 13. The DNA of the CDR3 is TGTGCCAGCAGTCAGCAGCGGGGGCCTACTTCTCAGTTCTTC. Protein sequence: CASSQQRGPTSQFF.

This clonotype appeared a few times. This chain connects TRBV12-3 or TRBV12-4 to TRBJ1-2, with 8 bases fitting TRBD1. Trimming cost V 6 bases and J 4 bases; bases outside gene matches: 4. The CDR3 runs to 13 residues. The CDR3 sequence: CASSRTGTYGYTF. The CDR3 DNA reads TGTGCCAGCAGCAGGACAGGGACCTATGGCTACACCTTC.

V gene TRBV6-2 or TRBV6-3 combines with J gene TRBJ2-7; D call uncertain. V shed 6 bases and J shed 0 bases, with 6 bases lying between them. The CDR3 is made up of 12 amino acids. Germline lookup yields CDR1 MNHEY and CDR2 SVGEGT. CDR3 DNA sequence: TGTGCCAGCAGCCTTGACTCCTACGAGCAGTACTTC. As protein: CASSLDSYEQYF.

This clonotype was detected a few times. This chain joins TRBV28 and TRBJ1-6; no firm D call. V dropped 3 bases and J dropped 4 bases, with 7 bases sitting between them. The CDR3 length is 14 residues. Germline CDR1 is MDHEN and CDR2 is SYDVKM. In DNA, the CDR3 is TGTGCCAGCAGTTTCAACAGATATAATTCACCCCTCCACTTT. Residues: CASSFNRYNSPLHF.

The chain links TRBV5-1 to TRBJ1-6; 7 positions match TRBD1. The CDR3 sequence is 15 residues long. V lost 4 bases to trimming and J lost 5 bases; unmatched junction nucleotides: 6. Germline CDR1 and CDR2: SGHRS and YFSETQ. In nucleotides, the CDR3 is TGCGCCAGCAGCGAACTGACAGGGAATAATTCACCCCTCCACTTT. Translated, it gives CASSELTGNNSPLHF.

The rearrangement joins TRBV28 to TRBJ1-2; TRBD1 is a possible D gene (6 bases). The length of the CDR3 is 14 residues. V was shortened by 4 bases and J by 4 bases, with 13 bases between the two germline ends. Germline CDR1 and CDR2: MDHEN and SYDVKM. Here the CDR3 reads CASSYRAYTYGYTF. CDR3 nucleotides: TGTGCCAGCAGTTACAGGGCATATACCTATGGCTACACCTTC.

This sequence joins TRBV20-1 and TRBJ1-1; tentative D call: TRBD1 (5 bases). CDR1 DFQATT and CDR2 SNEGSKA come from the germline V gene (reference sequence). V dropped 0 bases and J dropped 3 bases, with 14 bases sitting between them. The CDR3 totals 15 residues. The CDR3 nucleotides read TGCAGTGCTAGAGACTTCGGAGGGACGGACACTGAAGCTTTCTTT. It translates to CSARDFGGTDTEAFF.

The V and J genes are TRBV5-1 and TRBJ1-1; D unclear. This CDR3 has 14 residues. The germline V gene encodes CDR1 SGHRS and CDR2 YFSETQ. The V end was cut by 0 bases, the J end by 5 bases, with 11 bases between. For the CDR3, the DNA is TGCGCCAGCAGCTTGGAGGCGACGGGAACTGAAGCTTTCTTT. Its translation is CASSLEATGTEAFF.

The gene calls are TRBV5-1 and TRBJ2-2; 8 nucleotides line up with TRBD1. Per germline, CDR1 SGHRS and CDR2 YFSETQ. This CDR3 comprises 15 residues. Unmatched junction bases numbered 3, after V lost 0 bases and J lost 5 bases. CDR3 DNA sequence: TGCGCCAGCAGCTTGGGGACAGGGCGGACCGGGGAGCTGTTTTTT. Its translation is CASSLGTGRTGELFF.